One and the same sample provided the 20 T cell receptor beta chains below, sequenced in a study of T cells after yellow fever vaccination. TCRdb recomputed calls from the 5' RACE reads with MiXCR, one row per CDR3 protein. The repertoire holds 450,000 to 550,000 distinct CDR3 sequences, with around a fifth as singletons. Specimen: PBMCs, collected roughly 20 days after the first yellow fever vaccination. The receptors here all came from a man younger than 35 who received the YFV17D yellow fever vaccine.

The chain recombines TRBV4-1 with TRBJ2-3; D remains unclear. The CDR3 extends over 16 amino acids. CDR1 and CDR2 from the germline V gene are MGHRA and YSYEKL. Trimming removed 1 base from V and 2 bases from J, with 13 bases in between. The CDR3 coding sequence is TGCGCCAGCAGCCAAGTACGTTCCCTGGACACAGATACGCAGTATTTT. This encodes CASSQVRSLDTDTQYF.

DNA of the CDR3: TGTGCCAGCAGCTTCTACGGGCCATCCGAAGCTTTCTTT. This codes for CASSFYGPSEAFF. The chain is built from TRBV7-2 and TRBJ1-1, with D unresolved. The CDR3 is made up of 13 amino acids. Trimming shortened V by 3 bases and J by 8 bases, and 13 bases separated the two germline ends. From germline, CDR1 is SGHTA and CDR2 FQGNSA.

This clonotype was observed a handful of times. The V call is TRBV7-6, the J call TRBJ1-3; 9 nucleotides line up with TRBD1. With 8 bases clipped from V and 2 bases from J, the junction kept 7 bases outside the gene matches. The CDR3 has 15 amino acids. Germline V CDR1 and CDR2: SGHVS, FNYEAQ. The chain's CDR3 is CASEDRGGPGNTIYF. In DNA, the CDR3 is TGTGCCAGCGAGGACAGGGGTGGTCCTGGAAACACCATATATTTT.

This clonotype was seen a few times. The chain carries TRBV5-6 and TRBJ2-5; 9 bases fit TRBD1. The junction had 12 bases not matched to a gene; V was cut back by 4 bases and J by 5 bases. Germline V CDR1 and CDR2: SGHDT, YYEEEE. The CDR3 sequence is 16 residues long. CDR3 bases: TGTGCCAGCAGCGAAGGGACAGGGAAGCTGGGGGAGACCCAGTACTTC. This gives the protein CASSEGTGKLGETQYF.

The J gene is TRBJ2-3, the V gene TRBV10-2; no reliable D call. The CDR3 sequence is 14 residues long. Per germline, CDR1 WSHSY and CDR2 SAAADI. Trimming left V 3 bases short and J 2 bases short, with 9 bases between. CDR3 DNA sequence: TGCGCCAGCAGTGAAGGGCCGTACACAGATACGCAGTATTTT. Translation: CASSEGPYTDTQYF.

This clonotype was recorded a few times. The chain has TRBV12-3 or TRBV12-4 and TRBJ1-2; no clear D gene. The CDR3 is 14 amino acids. Trimming took 7 bases from V and 1 from J, leaving 13 bases between them. DNA of the CDR3: TGTGCCAGCACCCCTTCCGGGTTTAACTATGGCTACACCTTC. Translated, it gives CASTPSGFNYGYTF.

The genes are TRBV12-3 or TRBV12-4 and TRBJ2-1; TRBD2 might be the D (5 bases). This CDR3 is built from 15 residues. V was clipped by 6 bases and J by 0 bases, with 12 bases between them. Here the CDR3 DNA reads TGTGCCAGCAGCCTAGAGGGTTACTCCTACAATGAGCAGTTCTTC. It translates to CASSLEGYSYNEQFF.

The chain is built from TRBV4-2 and TRBJ1-5, with 9 bases lining up with TRBD1. V shed 0 bases, J shed 6 bases, and the junction held 6 bases outside the gene matches. This CDR3 region has 16 residues. The germline V gene encodes CDR1 LGHNA and CDR2 YNFKEQ. CDR3 region: CASSQDPQGASQPQHF. The CDR3 DNA is TGTGCCAGCAGCCAAGATCCACAGGGGGCGAGTCAGCCCCAGCATTTT.

This clonotype was seen a few times. The chain carries TRBV5-1 and TRBJ2-3; 9 bases are a match to TRBD2. V shed 1 base, J shed 5 bases, and the junction held 8 bases outside the gene matches. Germline V gene lookup returns CDR1 SGHRS and CDR2 YFSETQ. The CDR3 length is 16 residues. The CDR3 loop reads CASSLRLRGGGDTQYF. For the CDR3, the DNA is TGCGCCAGCAGCTTGCGTTTGCGGGGGGGCGGAGATACGCAGTATTTT.

This clonotype has more than one count but fewer than ten. This chain links TRBV5-4 with TRBJ2-1; perhaps D is TRBD1 or TRBD2 (5 bases each). The germline V gene encodes CDR1 SGHNT and CDR2 YYREEE (reference sequence). This CDR3 is 16 amino acids long. V gave up 5 bases and J gave up 2 bases, with 17 bases separating them. Here the CDR3 DNA reads TGTGCCAGCAGGGACTGGAACAGGAAGACCTACAATGAGCAGTTCTTC. Translating gives CASRDWNRKTYNEQFF.

In its sample, this clonotype was seen many times. This chain connects TRBV18 to TRBJ2-5; D is ambiguous. Between the trimmed V and J ends, which lost 8 bases and 5 bases, there was a span of 12 bases. The CDR3 runs to 12 residues. Per the germline V gene, CDR1 is KGHSH and CDR2 is LQKENI. The CDR3 region has the DNA TGTGCCAGCAGCCCAGAAGGGGAGACCCAGTACTTC. It specifies CASSPEGETQYF.

This rearrangement joins TRBV6-5 to TRBJ2-7, with TRBD1 identical over 9 bases. Germline values: CDR1 MNHEY, CDR2 SVGAGI. This CDR3 has 16 residues. The trim removed 0 bases at V and 0 bases at J, leaving 3 bases unmatched. In DNA form, the CDR3 reads TGTGCCAGCAGTTACTCCACAGGGGGCGCCTCCTACGAGCAGTACTTC. As protein: CASSYSTGGASYEQYF.

This clonotype was counted a few times. The genes are TRBV7-3 and TRBJ2-1; D remains ambiguous. CDR3 size: 15 residues. Trimming took 2 bases from V and 0 from J, leaving 8 bases between them. Germline assignment: CDR1 SGHTA and CDR2 FQGTGA. This CDR3 reads CASSLSANSYNEQFF. CDR3 in DNA: TGTGCCAGCAGCTTATCAGCGAACTCCTACAATGAGCAGTTCTTC.

The chain is built from TRBV5-1 and TRBJ2-2, with D perhaps TRBD2 (6 bases). Germline loops: CDR1 SGHRS, CDR2 YFSETQ. The CDR3 runs to 15 residues. The ends were cut back, 4 bases at V and 6 bases at J, with 16 bases in the middle. The CDR3 DNA reads TGCGCCAGCAGCCGTAGGACGGAGGGTTCCGGGGAGCTGTTTTTT. Translated: CASSRRTEGSGELFF.

The chain carries TRBV7-9 and TRBJ2-3; 9 nucleotides match TRBD1. The CDR3 consists of 14 residues. With 3 bases clipped from V and 7 bases from J, the junction kept 5 bases outside the gene matches. Looked up from germline, CDR1 is SEHNR and CDR2 is FQNEAQ (reference sequence). This CDR3 reads CASSFGTGKHTQYF. CDR3 bases: TGTGCCAGCAGCTTCGGGACAGGGAAGCATACGCAGTATTTT. The whole variable domain, filled in from reference TRBV7-9 and TRBJ2-3, reads DTGVSQNPRHKITKRGQNVTFRCDPISEHNRLYWYRQTLGQGPEFLTYFQNEAQLEKSRLLSDRFSAERPKGSFSTLEIQRTEQGDSAMYLCASSFGTGKHTQYFGPGTRLTVL.

This clonotype was detected only once. The rearrangement links TRBV7-4 to TRBJ2-3; 9 bases match TRBD2. Germline trimming cut 1 base from V and 0 bases from J; bases unmatched to any gene: 5. This CDR3 region has 17 residues. The germline CDR1 and CDR2 sequences are SGHVT and SQSDAQ. The CDR3 reads CASSLGLAGTSTDTQYF. As DNA, the CDR3 is TGTGCCAGCAGCTTAGGGCTAGCGGGGACTAGCACAGATACGCAGTATTTT.

CDR3: CASSLAPTLTGELFF. The DNA of the CDR3 is TGCGCCAGCAGCTTGGCTCCCACGCTAACCGGGGAGCTGTTTTTT. This sequence joins TRBV5-1 and TRBJ2-2; D is unresolved. Trimming stripped 0 bases from V and 5 bases from J, with 11 bases between. The V gene's germline CDR1 is SGHRS and CDR2 YFSETQ. The CDR3 runs 15 residues.

In this sample, this clonotype turned up once. This chain links TRBV20-1 with TRBJ2-3; 9 bases line up with TRBD2. Germline V lookup: CDR1 DFQATT, CDR2 SNEGSKA (reference sequence). Unmatched junction bases numbered 8, after V lost 3 bases and J lost 4 bases. There are 15 residues in the CDR3. Here the CDR3 reads CSASLGAGGPDTQYF. The DNA of the CDR3 is TGCAGTGCTAGCCTTGGGGCGGGGGGGCCAGATACGCAGTATTTT.

This clonotype has more than one count but fewer than ten. The V call is TRBV7-2, the J call TRBJ2-3, with D perhaps TRBD2 (6 bases). Trimming took off 5 bases at V and 1 base at J, with 16 bases between the two ends. Germline V lookup: CDR1 SGHTA, CDR2 FQGNSA. The CDR3 has 16 residues. CDR3 nucleotide sequence: TGTGCCAGCAGCCCTCGTTCGGGGGATCGCACAGATACGCAGTATTTT. Its protein is CASSPRSGDRTDTQYF.

V is TRBV28 and J is TRBJ2-7, with 7 bases identical to TRBD1. Trimming took 5 bases from V and 0 from J; bases not matched to a gene: 4. The CDR3 loop spans 14 amino acids. Germline CDR1 MDHEN, CDR2 SYDVKM. DNA for the CDR3: TGTGCCAGCAGTCCGGGACAGTCCTCCTACGAGCAGTACGTC. Translated: CASSPGQSSYEQYV.